The 22 T cell receptor beta chains below all came from one sample that was sequenced in a study of T-cell memory formation after mild COVID-19. MiXCR, run by TCRdb on the 5' RACE reads, gives a single entry per CDR3 protein. Of 550,000 to 600,000 distinct CDR3 sequences in the sample, 17% were seen once. The sequenced sample consisted of PBMCs or a T cell subset sorted from them (not recorded which). The receptors derive from an adult woman who had mild COVID-19 (a few samples of this study predate the infection). Cell type and time point are not known.

This clonotype has more than one count but fewer than ten. The V call is TRBV4-2, the J call TRBJ2-1; 11 nucleotides align to TRBD2. The trim removed 2 bases at V and 3 bases at J, leaving 3 bases unmatched. Germline CDR1 is LGHNA and CDR2 is YNFKEQ. The CDR3 is 16 amino acids. The CDR3 loop reads CASSQTGLAVYNEQFF. The CDR3 DNA is TGTGCCAGCAGCCAAACGGGACTAGCGGTCTACAATGAGCAGTTCTTC.

This clonotype was recorded at least ten times. The J gene is TRBJ2-1, the V gene TRBV20-1; the match to TRBD2 covers 10 bases. This CDR3 has 15 amino acids. J gave up 2 bases and V 7 bases, and 8 bases lay outside the gene matches. CDR1 and CDR2 from the germline V gene are DFQATT and SNEGSKA (reference sequence). CDR3 DNA sequence: TGCAGTGGACTAGCGGGCAGGGTCGCCTACAATGAGCAGTTCTTC. Translated: CSGLAGRVAYNEQFF.

The table lists this clonotype with a few counts. The J gene is TRBJ1-2, the V gene TRBV27; D is undetermined. Germline CDR1 reads MNHEY; CDR2 reads SMNVEV (reference sequence). The CDR3 sequence is 17 residues long. Deletions cut 5 bases from V and 9 bases from J, with 28 bases between. The CDR3 DNA is TGTGCCAGCAGTGGATGGTCGAACAAGCTGGGTCTTTCTAGCTACACCTTC. Translated, it gives CASSGWSNKLGLSSYTF.

This clonotype was counted a few times. The chain uses TRBV7-2 and TRBJ1-2; D unclear. Trimming left V 6 bases short and J 5 bases short, with 19 bases between. This CDR3 spans 15 amino acids. In germline, CDR1 is SGHTA, CDR2 FQGNSA. CDR3 DNA sequence: TGTGCCAGCAGGGGTAACGCGGGAGCATGGTATGGCTACACCTTC. The encoded protein is CASRGNAGAWYGYTF.

This clonotype has more than one count but fewer than ten. The chain is built from TRBV27 and TRBJ2-2; D remains ambiguous. The V end lost 8 bases, the J end lost 2 bases, and 12 bases lay between the germline ends. The CDR3 runs to 14 residues. Germline lookup yields CDR1 MNHEY and CDR2 SMNVEV (reference sequence). The CDR3 loop reads CASGEGINTGELFF. CDR3 DNA: TGTGCCAGCGGCGAAGGGATAAACACCGGGGAGCTGTTTTTT.

This chain joins TRBV9 and TRBJ2-2; TRBD1 agrees at 7 bases. V was clipped by 2 bases and J by 2 bases; unmatched bases: 12. The V gene's germline CDR1 is SGDLS and CDR2 YYNGEE. The CDR3 runs to 18 residues. CDR3 protein: CASSVTPAGGKNTGELFF. CDR3 nucleotide sequence: TGTGCCAGCAGCGTCACACCGGCAGGGGGTAAAAACACCGGGGAGCTGTTTTTT.

The rearrangement joins TRBV29-1 to TRBJ2-4; TRBD1 agrees at 9 bases. The trim removed 4 bases at V and 9 bases at J, leaving 7 bases unmatched. CDR1 and CDR2 (germline): SQVTM, ANQGSEA. The CDR3 is 13 amino acids. This CDR3 is CSVVGQGGGIQYF. The CDR3 DNA follows: TGCAGCGTTGTGGGACAGGGAGGGGGCATTCAGTACTTC.

This clonotype was picked up a small number of times. This chain joins TRBV9 and TRBJ1-1; TRBD1 matches at 7 bases. The J segment lost 1 base and the V segment lost 0 bases, leaving 0 bases of the junction unmatched. This CDR3 is 14 amino acids long. Germline V lookup: CDR1 SGDLS, CDR2 YYNGEE. The CDR3 sequence: CASSVGTGNTEAFF. As DNA, the CDR3 is TGTGCCAGCAGCGTAGGGACAGGGAACACTGAAGCTTTCTTT.

The rearrangement uses TRBV24-1 and TRBJ2-7; unclear D gene. There are 14 residues in the CDR3. The germline V and J ends were trimmed by 4 bases and 0 bases, with 9 bases remaining between them. CDR1 and CDR2 from the germline V gene are KGHDR and SFDVKD. The CDR3: CATSEGPSSYEQYF. CDR3 bases: TGTGCCACCAGTGAAGGTCCCAGCTCCTACGAGCAGTACTTC.

The chain links TRBV12-3 or TRBV12-4 to TRBJ1-2, with 7 bases lining up with TRBD1. V shed 6 bases and J 2 bases; nucleotides not matched to a gene: 9. This CDR3 is 15 amino acids long. CDR3 loop: CASRATGVSNYGYTF. The CDR3, as DNA: TGTGCCAGCAGGGCCACAGGGGTAAGCAACTATGGCTACACCTTC.

V and J are TRBV7-8 and TRBJ2-7; 7 bases match TRBD1. The CDR3 is 15 amino acids. The J segment lost 2 bases and the V segment lost 5 bases, leaving 9 bases of the junction unmatched. Germline lookup yields CDR1 SGHVS and CDR2 FQNEAQ. The CDR3 DNA follows: TGTGCCAGCAGCCAGAGACGGGACAGAACCTACGAGCAGTACTTC. It yields the protein CASSQRRDRTYEQYF.

V gene TRBV30 combines with J gene TRBJ2-1, with 7 bases aligning to TRBD1. Germline lookup yields CDR1 GTSNPN and CDR2 SVGIG (reference sequence). This CDR3 has 14 amino acids. The J segment lost 5 bases and the V segment lost 4 bases, leaving 8 bases of the junction unmatched. Here the CDR3 DNA reads TGTGCCTGGAATCCGGGACAGACAAACAATGAGCAGTTCTTC. Translating gives CAWNPGQTNNEQFF.

V gene TRBV5-4 combines with J gene TRBJ2-2; the match to TRBD1 covers 9 bases. Trimming removed 1 base from V and 6 bases from J; junction bases left unmatched: 7. The CDR3 covers 16 residues. Germline assignment: CDR1 SGHNT and CDR2 YYREEE (reference sequence). CDR3 amino acids: CASSLNRGLIAGELFF. Written as DNA, the CDR3 is TGTGCCAGCAGCTTGAACAGGGGGCTAATTGCCGGGGAGCTGTTTTTT.

This clonotype was counted only a few times. The V call is TRBV24-1, the J call TRBJ2-2, with TRBD1 as a possible D gene (5 bases). The germline V and J ends were trimmed by 4 bases and 1 base, with 21 bases remaining between them. Germline V gene data show CDR1 as KGHDR and CDR2 as SFDVKD. CDR3 length: 19 amino acids. CDR3 protein: CATSEYGPGQLGNTGELFF. The CDR3 DNA is TGTGCCACCAGTGAATACGGACCAGGACAACTGGGGAACACCGGGGAGCTGTTTTTT.

V usage is TRBV20-1 and J usage is TRBJ2-1; perhaps TRBD1 as D (5 bases). This CDR3 is 16 amino acids long. Germline V gives CDR1 DFQATT, CDR2 SNEGSKA (reference sequence). Trimming shortened V by 6 bases and J by 6 bases, and 24 bases separated the two germline ends. The DNA for the CDR3 is TGCAGTGCCTCACTGAAACGACAGCCACCCTTCAATGAGCAGTTCTTC. It translates to CSASLKRQPPFNEQFF.

CDR3 bases: TGCGCCAGCAGTGAGGGCATTCAGTACTTC. As protein: CASSEGIQYF. V usage is TRBV10-2 and J usage is TRBJ2-4; D ambiguous. The CDR3 has 10 amino acids. The V end was cut by 2 bases, the J end by 9 bases, with 2 bases between. CDR1 and CDR2 from the germline V gene are WSHSY and SAAADI.

This clonotype has only a few counts. The genes are TRBV19 and TRBJ2-3; D is uncertain. CDR3 size: 11 residues. V was clipped by 5 bases and J by 6 bases, with 6 bases between them. Germline values: CDR1 LNHDA, CDR2 SQIVND (reference sequence). The CDR3 nucleotides read TGTGCCAGTAGTGTGGAGGATACGCAGTATTTT. Amino acid sequence: CASSVEDTQYF.

There are a few counts of this clonotype. V usage is TRBV7-6 and J usage is TRBJ2-5; D uncertain. V lost 1 base and J 1 base, leaving 10 bases between the germline ends. There are 15 residues in the CDR3. The germline gives CDR1 SGHVS, CDR2 FNYEAQ. The CDR3 sequence: CASSLEASVQETQYF. The DNA of the CDR3 is TGTGCCAGCAGCTTAGAGGCCAGCGTCCAAGAGACCCAGTACTTC.

This clonotype was observed a handful of times. This chain connects TRBV7-2 to TRBJ2-1; TRBD2 matches 7 bases. The CDR3 has 16 residues. V shed 5 bases and J 5 bases; nucleotides not matched to a gene: 12. The germline V gene has CDR1 SGHTA and CDR2 FQGNSA. CDR3 loop: CASSDAAGPPHNEQFF. The CDR3 DNA follows: TGTGCCAGCAGCGACGCAGCGGGACCTCCACACAATGAGCAGTTCTTC.

This clonotype appeared a few times. The chain has TRBV7-3 and TRBJ2-3, with TRBD2 matching over 8 bases. V lost 1 base to trimming and J lost 5 bases; unmatched junction nucleotides: 5. The CDR3 consists of 15 residues. In germline, CDR1 is SGHTA, CDR2 FQGTGA. In DNA, the CDR3 is TGTGCCAGCAGCTTAATCGGGGGGGCCAAAGATACGCAGTATTTT. This codes for CASSLIGGAKDTQYF.

The chain links TRBV6-1 to TRBJ2-7, with D possibly TRBD1 on 7 matching bases. The CDR3 covers 16 residues. V was pared by 1 base and J by 7 bases, with 20 bases between. Germline CDR1 and CDR2: MNHNS and SASEGT. CDR3 nucleotides: TGTGCCAGCAGTGAAGGGCGGGGACAGCCTAGATCGGAGCAGTACTTC. This encodes CASSEGRGQPRSEQYF.

The rearrangement links TRBV15 to TRBJ2-6, with 7 bases fitting TRBD1. CDR3 length: 18 residues. CDR1 and CDR2 from the germline V gene are LNHNV and YYDKDF (reference sequence). Trimming took 5 bases from V and 0 from J; bases not matched to a gene: 10. The CDR3: CATSPRQGMNSGANVLTF. In DNA form, the CDR3 reads TGTGCCACCAGCCCCCGACAGGGAATGAACTCTGGGGCCAACGTCCTGACTTTC.